Detailed here is one TCR beta chain. The record originates from a study of cytomegalovirus exposure and HLA in healthy donors. The ends lost 5 bases at V and 9 bases at J; junction bases unmatched: 6. Per the germline V gene, CDR1 is WNHNN and CDR2 is SYGVQD (reference sequence). This CDR3 is 13 amino acids long. The study ran its PCR with 60 Vbeta and 13 Jbeta primers. Repertoires were generated with immunoSEQ multiplex PCR, while TCRdb's copy carries only in-frame clones and drops some. The sample carries some 200,000 clones, 82% recorded once. What was sequenced was PBMCs. The rearrangement uses TRBV10-1 and TRBJ2-1, with TRBD2 matching over 8 bases. This receptor was obtained from a woman aged 40 to 49 in good health and CMV-seronegative. The CDR3 DNA sequence: TGCGCCAGCAGTCGCGGGAGGAACGGTGAGCAGTTCTTC. Amino acid sequence: CASSRGRNGEQFF.